The clone carrying this T cell receptor beta chain occurred many times. The record originates from a study of blood T cells in healthy people across ages. Next came a second PCR, run for about 6 to 11 cycles, which used a sample-barcoded 5' primer along with a J-beta primer mix. Each cDNA molecule was tagged by a template-switch adaptor with 12 random nucleotides. Each CDR3 protein gets one entry after TCRdb re-called the 5' RACE reads with MiXCR. Of about 640,000 distinct CDR3 sequences in the sample, about 54% were seen once. Germline CDR1 and CDR2: SGHDT and YYEEEE. V was shortened by 2 bases and J by 1 base, with 9 bases between the two germline ends. This CDR3 comprises 14 residues.

The rearrangement links TRBV5-6 to TRBJ2-5, with D hard to call. The sample was blood. The sequence came from a man in his sixties in good health. CDR3 protein: CASSLMRFQETQYF. CDR3 sequence (DNA): TGTGCCAGCAGCTTAATGCGGTTCCAAGAGACCCAGTACTTC. Supplemented by reference TRBV5-6 and TRBJ2-5, the full variable domain reads DAGVTQSPTHLIKTRGQQVTLRCSPKSGHDTVSWYQQALGQGPQFIFQYYEEEERQRGNFPDRFSGHQFPNYSSELNVNALLLGDSALYLCASSLMRFQETQYFGPGTRLLVL.